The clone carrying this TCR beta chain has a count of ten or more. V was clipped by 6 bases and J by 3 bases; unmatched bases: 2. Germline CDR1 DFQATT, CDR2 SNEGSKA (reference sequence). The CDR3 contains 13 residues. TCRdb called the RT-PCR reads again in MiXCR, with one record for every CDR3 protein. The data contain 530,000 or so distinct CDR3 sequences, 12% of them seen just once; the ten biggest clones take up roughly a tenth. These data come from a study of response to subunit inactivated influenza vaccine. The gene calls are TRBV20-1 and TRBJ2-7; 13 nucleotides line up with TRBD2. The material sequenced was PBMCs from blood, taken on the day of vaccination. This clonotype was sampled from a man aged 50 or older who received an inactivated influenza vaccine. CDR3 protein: CSAGTSGNYEQYF. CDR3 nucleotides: TGCAGTGCGGGGACTAGCGGGAACTACGAGCAGTACTTC.